The rows below give T cell receptor beta chains drawn from one sample of a study of blood T cell repertoires in COVID-19. Method: immunoSEQ multiplex PCR; TCRdb's copy keeps in-frame clones and lacks some. The sample has 270,000 or so clones, nearly 85% seen once. Sequenced sample: peripheral blood. Source of these receptors: a human donor in a cohort sampled during active COVID-19. Both conserved end residues are part of each CDR3. A D gene is named only where the DNA matches it firmly. A clone size is listed for some rows: how often the clone was seen (once, few, many), or a class if it is expanded.

V gene	D gene	clone size	J gene	CDR3 DNA	CDR3 protein
TRBV7-2	TRBD1	.	TRBJ2-1	TGTGCCAGCAGCGTGTCACAGGGGAACAATGAGCAGTTCTTC	CASSVSQGNNEQFF
TRBV5-1	TRBD1	.	TRBJ1-6	TGCGCCAGCAGCTTGGAGGGACAGGGGAAATCACCCCTCCACTTT	CASSLEGQGKSPLHF
TRBV5-8	TRBD1	.	TRBJ2-5	TGTGCCAGCAGCCCCGGGGCAGGGGGTGAAGAGACCCAGTACTTC	CASSPGAGGEETQYF
TRBV12-5	TRBD1	few	TRBJ2-2	TGTGCTAGTGGTACCGGAGGACAGGGAAACACCGGGGAGCTGTTTTTT	CASGTGGQGNTGELFF
TRBV28	.	.	TRBJ2-5	TGTGCCAGCAGTTTATCAACGCTGGGCGGGTGGGAGACCCAGTACTTC	CASSLSTLGGWETQYF
TRBV15	.	.	TRBJ2-2	TGTGCCACCAGTCACAGGAACACCGGGGAGCTGTTTTTT	CATSHRNTGELFF
TRBV6-1	.	.	TRBJ2-7	TGTGCCAGCAGTGAAGCTTTAACAGTTTCCTACGAGCAGTACTTC	CASSEALTVSYEQYF
TRBV15	.	.	TRBJ1-2	TGTGCCACCAGCTTACGGGAGACCAAAGGCTACACCTTC	CATSLRETKGYTF
TRBV3-1/TRBV3-2	TRBD1	once	TRBJ1-1	TGTGCCAGCAGCCACCATGGAGGGGGCAACACTGAAGCTTTCTTT	CASSHHGGGNTEAFF
TRBV5-1	TRBD1	.	TRBJ2-1	TGCGCCAGCAGCTATTCCGGGACAGGGGGCTCCTACAATGAGCAGTTCTTC	CASSYSGTGGSYNEQFF
TRBV4-3	.	.	TRBJ2-7	TGCGCCAGCAGCCAAGTAATCAGGGGCGAGCAGTACTTC	CASSQVIRGEQYF
TRBV10-3	.	.	TRBJ1-2	TGTGCCATCAGTGAGCACGGGAATTCTAACTATGGCTACACCTTC	CAISEHGNSNYGYTF
TRBV11-2	.	.	TRBJ2-7	TGTGCCAGCAGCTTAGACCCCCCCGGGGAGCAGTACTTC	CASSLDPPGEQYF
TRBV7-2	TRBD2	.	TRBJ2-1	TGTGCCAGCAGCTCCAGGACTAGCGGGGGCAATGAGCAGTTCTTC	CASSSRTSGGNEQFF
TRBV6-2/TRBV6-3	.	.	TRBJ1-5	TGTGCCAGCAGTTTTCCGGGGAGTAGTCAGCCCCAGCATTTT	CASSFPGSSQPQHF
TRBV7-2	TRBD1	.	TRBJ1-3	TGTGCCAGCAGCTTATCGGACAGGTGGTACTCTGGAAACACCATATATTTT	CASSLSDRWYSGNTIYF
TRBV7-9	TRBD1	.	TRBJ1-2	TGTGCCAGCACCAAGGGGGACAGGGGATATGGCTACACCTTC	CASTKGDRGYGYTF
TRBV10-1	.	.	TRBJ2-1	TGCGCCGAGGAGATCAGCTGGCCCTCCAATGAGCAGTTCTTC	CAEEISWPSNEQFF
TRBV7-2	.	.	TRBJ1-3	TGTGCCAGCAGCTTAGGGGGGACACAAAGGCACACCATATATTTT	CASSLGGTQRHTIYF
TRBV7-3	TRBD2	few	TRBJ2-1	TGTGCCAGCAGCCCTGGGACTAGCGGGATTTCCAATGAGCAGTTCTTC	CASSPGTSGISNEQFF
TRBV12-3/TRBV12-4	.	.	TRBJ1-6	TGTGCCAGCAGTGCCAGGAATTCACCCCTCCACTTT	CASSARNSPLHF
TRBV10-2	.	.	TRBJ1-6	TGCGCCAGCAGTGAACTTTTCGAGGAGTCACCCCTCCACTTT	CASSELFEESPLHF
TRBV18	.	.	TRBJ1-6	TGTGCCAGCTCACCACAGGGGCCAGATAATTCACCCCTCCACTTT	CASSPQGPDNSPLHF
TRBV6-2/TRBV6-3	.	.	TRBJ2-6	TGTGCCAGCAGTCCCAGGGGCTCTGGGGCCAACGTCCTGACTTTC	CASSPRGSGANVLTF
TRBV7-2	TRBD1	.	TRBJ2-7	TGTGCCAGCAGCTCCCGGGACAGGGTCCACGAGCAGTACTTC	CASSSRDRVHEQYF
TRBV25-1	.	.	TRBJ2-3	TGTGCCAGCAGTGGAACAGGGTTAGATACGCAGTATTTT	CASSGTGLDTQYF
TRBV18	TRBD1	.	TRBJ2-7	TGTGCCAGCTCACCATGGCAGGGGGAGTACGAGCAGTACTTC	CASSPWQGEYEQYF